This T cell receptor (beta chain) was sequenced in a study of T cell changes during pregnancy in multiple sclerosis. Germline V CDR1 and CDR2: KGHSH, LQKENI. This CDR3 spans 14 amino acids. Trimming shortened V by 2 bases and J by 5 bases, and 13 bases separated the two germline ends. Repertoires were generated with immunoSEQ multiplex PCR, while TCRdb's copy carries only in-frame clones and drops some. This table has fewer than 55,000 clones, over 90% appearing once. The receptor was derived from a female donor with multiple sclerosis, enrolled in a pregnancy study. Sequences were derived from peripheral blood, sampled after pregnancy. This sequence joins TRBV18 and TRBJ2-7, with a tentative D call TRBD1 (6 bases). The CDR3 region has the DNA TGTGCCAGCTCACCATCGTTACAGGGTGACGAGCAGTACTTC. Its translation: CASSPSLQGDEQYF.